This T cell receptor beta chain was identified during a study of PD-1 blockade in classical Hodgkin lymphoma. General observations from the study: Complete responders had baseline diversity similar to newly diagnosed patients.

As for this clone: Its antigen is unidentified.

As for time point: cycle 4 day 1 (C4D1), after six to seven weeks of nivolumab. Brentuximab vedotin exposure varied among the patients, all of whom had relapsed after autologous stem cell transplantation. The repertoire was sequenced with immunoSEQ multiplex PCR; TCRdb's copy has only in-frame clones and lacks some. Of almost 95,000 clones in the sample, over 80% were seen once. The CDR3 sequence is 16 residues long. Losses at the gene ends were 5 bases for V and 4 bases for J; bases not matched to a gene: 13. In germline, CDR1 is SEHNR, CDR2 FQNEAQ (reference sequence). The sample was peripheral blood mononuclear cells (PBMCs), taken before the fourth cycle of nivolumab. The source is a human donor with classical Hodgkin lymphoma. The rearrangement links TRBV7-9 to TRBJ2-7; the match to TRBD1 covers 8 bases. The DNA for the CDR3 is TGTGCCAGCAGCCTGGGGCCCACAGGGGGGTCGTACGAGCAGTACTTC. It codes for CASSLGPTGGSYEQYF.